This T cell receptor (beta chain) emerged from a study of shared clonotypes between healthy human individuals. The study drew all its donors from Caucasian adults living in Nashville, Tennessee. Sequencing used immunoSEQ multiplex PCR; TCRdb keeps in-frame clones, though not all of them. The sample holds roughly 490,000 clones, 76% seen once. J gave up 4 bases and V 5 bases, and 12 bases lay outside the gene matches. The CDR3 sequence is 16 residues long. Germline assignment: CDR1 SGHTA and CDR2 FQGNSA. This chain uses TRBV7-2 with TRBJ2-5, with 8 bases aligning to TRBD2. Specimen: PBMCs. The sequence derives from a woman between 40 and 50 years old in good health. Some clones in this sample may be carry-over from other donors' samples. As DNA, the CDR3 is TGTGCCAGCAGCCTAAGCCCGAGGAGCGGGAGAGAGACCCAGTACTTC. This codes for CASSLSPRSGRETQYF.